This is a list of T cell receptor beta chains from one sample in a study of cytomegalovirus exposure and HLA in healthy donors. TCRdb's copy holds only in-frame clones and misses some; the assay was immunoSEQ multiplex PCR. The sample gives roughly 130,000 clones, approximately 79% of which show up once; approximately 10% is in the top ten. Input material: PBMCs. These receptors were taken from a woman in her forties or fifties in good health and CMV-seropositive. The CDR3 runs from the conserved cysteine through the conserved F or W. Fields, in order: D gene, V gene, clone size, J gene, CDR3 DNA, CDR3 protein. The D gene is left open where the match is weak. Where a row states a size, it is once, few, many or the class of an expanded clone; other rows omit it.

D: TRBD1; V: TRBV7-3; size: -; J: TRBJ2-1; DNA: TGTGCCAGCAGCCGGGACAGCCACAATGAGCAGTTCTTC; CDR3: CASSRDSHNEQFF
D: -; V: TRBV7-8; size: once; J: TRBJ1-1; DNA: TGTGCCAGCAGCTTGTACGTTGGTCGCAGGGGCGAAATTGGCGGCACTGAAGCTTTCTTT; CDR3: CASSLYVGRRGEIGGTEAFF
D: -; V: TRBV30; size: -; J: TRBJ1-2; DNA: TGTGCCTGGGTCCCTTGGGGCAATGGCTACACCTTC; CDR3: CAWVPWGNGYTF
D: -; V: TRBV11-2; size: -; J: TRBJ1-1; DNA: TGTGCCAGCAGCTTACAGGGATCGGGCACTGAAGCTTTCTTT; CDR3: CASSLQGSGTEAFF
D: -; V: TRBV7-9; size: -; J: TRBJ2-1; DNA: TGTGCCAGCAGCTTAGCGACAGGCAGGAGCTCCTACAATGAGCAGTTCTTC; CDR3: CASSLATGRSSYNEQFF
D: -; V: TRBV4-2; size: -; J: TRBJ1-6; DNA: TGTGCCAGCAGCCAAACAGGGCGGTCACCCCTCCACTTT; CDR3: CASSQTGRSPLHF
D: -; V: TRBV2; size: -; J: TRBJ2-1; DNA: TGTGCCAGCAGCCTCCCCACTAACAATGAGCAGTTCTTC; CDR3: CASSLPTNNEQFF
D: -; V: TRBV10-2; size: -; J: TRBJ2-7; DNA: TGCGCCAGCAGGCCCAGCTCCTACGAGCAGTACTTC; CDR3: CASRPSSYEQYF
D: TRBD2; V: TRBV9; size: -; J: TRBJ2-1; DNA: TGTGCCAGCAGCGTACTGGCTAGCGGGGGGAGCTCCTACAATGAGCAGTTCTTC; CDR3: CASSVLASGGSSYNEQFF
D: -; V: TRBV6-5; size: -; J: TRBJ2-5; DNA: TGTGCCAGCAGTGCCTCCGCGGAGACCCAGTACTTC; CDR3: CASSASAETQYF
D: -; V: TRBV7-9; size: -; J: TRBJ2-3; DNA: TGTGCCAGCAGCTTAGTGGATCCGGGATGGGACACAGATACGCAGTATTTT; CDR3: CASSLVDPGWDTDTQYF
D: -; V: TRBV5-6; size: -; J: TRBJ1-6; DNA: TGTGCCAGCAGCTTGAGTAGTCGTGATTCACCCCTCCACTTT; CDR3: CASSLSSRDSPLHF
D: TRBD1; V: TRBV30; size: once; J: TRBJ1-3; DNA: TGTGCCTGGAGTCAGGGGGCGAGCTCTGGAAACACCATATATTTT; CDR3: CAWSQGASSGNTIYF
D: -; V: TRBV15; size: once; J: TRBJ2-5; DNA: TGTGCCACCAGCAGAGGGCAGCAAGAGACCCAGTACTTC; CDR3: CATSRGQQETQYF
D: -; V: TRBV30; size: -; J: TRBJ1-1; DNA: TGTGCCTGGAGGCGGGAGAACACTGAAGCTTTCTTT; CDR3: CAWRRENTEAFF
D: -; V: TRBV5-1; size: -; J: TRBJ1-2; DNA: TGCGCCAGCAGCTTGGGCAAGGGGAATGGCTACACCTTC; CDR3: CASSLGKGNGYTF
D: -; V: TRBV5-8; size: -; J: TRBJ1-5; DNA: TGTGCCAGCAGCAGGAGGGACGGTCTACGCAATCAGCCCCAGCATTTT; CDR3: CASSRRDGLRNQPQHF
D: TRBD1; V: TRBV9; size: few; J: TRBJ2-7; DNA: TGTGCCAGCAGCGTGCAGGACAGGGGAATGGATGGGCAGTACTTC; CDR3: CASSVQDRGMDGQYF
D: TRBD1; V: TRBV6-5; size: -; J: TRBJ1-6; DNA: TGTGCCAGCACCGAGGACAGGGGAAGGGGTTCACCCCTCCACTTT; CDR3: CASTEDRGRGSPLHF
D: TRBD1; V: TRBV10-3; size: -; J: TRBJ2-3; DNA: TGTGCCACAAAGGCAGGTACAGGGGTGAGCACAGATACGCAGTATTTT; CDR3: CATKAGTGVSTDTQYF
D: TRBD1; V: TRBV29-1; size: -; J: TRBJ1-2; DNA: TGCAGCGTTTCTTTGACAGGGGGCGGCTATGGCTACACCTTC; CDR3: CSVSLTGGGYGYTF
D: -; V: TRBV7-7; size: -; J: TRBJ1-3; DNA: TGTGCTAGCAGCTCCGGGACTCCCACGGGAGGAAACACCATATATTTT; CDR3: CASSSGTPTGGNTIYF
D: -; V: TRBV6-5; size: few; J: TRBJ1-5; DNA: TGTGCCAGCAGGGAATCGGGTTCGGGGCAGCCCCAGCATTTT; CDR3: CASRESGSGQPQHF
D: -; V: TRBV19; size: -; J: TRBJ1-6; DNA: TGTGCCAGTAGTATTTCCCAGGACGGAGGTTCACCCCTCCACTTT; CDR3: CASSISQDGGSPLHF
D: TRBD1; V: TRBV5-1; size: -; J: TRBJ1-4; DNA: TGCGCCAGCAGCACGGGACAGGGGGCGGTACGTGAAAAACTGTTTTTT; CDR3: CASSTGQGAVREKLFF
D: -; V: TRBV5-1; size: -; J: TRBJ1-1; DNA: TGCGCCAGCAGCCGTACAGAGAACACTGAAGCTTTCTTT; CDR3: CASSRTENTEAFF
D: TRBD2; V: TRBV2; size: -; J: TRBJ2-5; DNA: TGTGCCAGCAGTGCACTAGCGGGGGGGCCACAGACCCAGTACTTC; CDR3: CASSALAGGPQTQYF
D: TRBD2; V: TRBV7-3; size: few; J: TRBJ2-5; DNA: TGTGCCAGCAGCTTAAGGGGGGGAACAGAGACCCAGTACTTC; CDR3: CASSLRGGTETQYF
D: -; V: TRBV5-6; size: -; J: TRBJ2-5; DNA: TGTGCCAGCAGCGTGGGACGGTTGGGGAGGGAGACCCAGTACTTC; CDR3: CASSVGRLGRETQYF
D: TRBD2; V: TRBV30; size: -; J: TRBJ2-2; DNA: TGTGCCGTCAGCGGGGGACTTAACACCGGGGAGCTGTTTTTT; CDR3: CAVSGGLNTGELFF
D: TRBD2; V: TRBV4-2; size: -; J: TRBJ2-5; DNA: TGTGCCAGCAGCCCTGGGGGAGCGGGGGGCCGGGAGACCCAGTACTTC; CDR3: CASSPGGAGGRETQYF
D: -; V: TRBV7-9; size: -; J: TRBJ1-3; DNA: TGTGCCAGCAGCTTAGTTTATGCTGGAAACACCATATATTTT; CDR3: CASSLVYAGNTIYF
D: -; V: TRBV5-6; size: -; J: TRBJ1-2; DNA: TGTGCCAGCCTTACGCGTTCCGGGGGGCTCTATGGCTACACCTTC; CDR3: CASLTRSGGLYGYTF
D: -; V: TRBV6-6; size: -; J: TRBJ2-5; DNA: TGTGCCAGCAGGAGACAGGAAGAGACCCAGTACTTC; CDR3: CASRRQEETQYF
D: -; V: TRBV28; size: -; J: TRBJ2-5; DNA: TGTGCCAGCAGTTTGCGGGGGCAACTAATAGAGACCCAGTACTTC; CDR3: CASSLRGQLIETQYF
D: -; V: TRBV25-1; size: few; J: TRBJ2-7; DNA: TGTGCCAGCAGTGTGCGGGGATCCTACGAGCAGTACTTC; CDR3: CASSVRGSYEQYF
D: TRBD1; V: TRBV9; size: once; J: TRBJ2-7; DNA: TGTGCCAGCAGCCCCGGACAGGGGTTCCCCTACGAGCAGTACTTC; CDR3: CASSPGQGFPYEQYF
D: -; V: TRBV5-1; size: once; J: TRBJ1-6; DNA: TGCGCCAGCAGCTTGGACCTAAATTCACCCCTCCACTTT; CDR3: CASSLDLNSPLHF
D: TRBD1; V: TRBV19; size: few; J: TRBJ1-5; DNA: TGTGCCAGCCGGGACAGGGGGGTTTTTAGCAATCAGCCCCAGCATTTT; CDR3: CASRDRGVFSNQPQHF
D: -; V: TRBV25-1; size: once; J: TRBJ2-7; DNA: TGTGCCAGCCGCACGGAGGGCTCCTACGAGCAGTACTTC; CDR3: CASRTEGSYEQYF
D: -; V: TRBV14; size: -; J: TRBJ1-1; DNA: TGTGCCAGCAGCCAAGATACGGCACAGTTCTTT; CDR3: CASSQDTAQFF
D: TRBD2; V: TRBV5-1; size: -; J: TRBJ2-5; DNA: TGCGCCAGCAGCCCGGGACTAGCGGATCAAGAGACCCAGTACTTC; CDR3: CASSPGLADQETQYF
D: TRBD2; V: TRBV28; size: -; J: TRBJ2-5; DNA: TGTGCCAGCAGTTTATACGGGACTAGCGGGGGGTACCAAGAGACCCAGTACTTC; CDR3: CASSLYGTSGGYQETQYF
D: TRBD2; V: TRBV6-1; size: -; J: TRBJ2-7; DNA: TGTGCCAGCAGTGAAGGGGCCAGCGGGGGGTACGAGCAGTACTTC; CDR3: CASSEGASGGYEQYF
D: -; V: TRBV19; size: -; J: TRBJ2-1; DNA: TGTGCCAGTAGTAGCTCCACCCAGGTGGACTACAATGAGCAGTTCTTC; CDR3: CASSSSTQVDYNEQFF
D: -; V: TRBV6-1; size: -; J: TRBJ1-5; DNA: TGTGCCAGCAGTGAAGCGCGGACGGGATATCAACCTAACAATCAGCCCCAGCATTTT; CDR3: CASSEARTGYQPNNQPQHF
D: TRBD2; V: TRBV28; size: few; J: TRBJ2-7; DNA: TGTGCCAGCAGAAGTCTAGCGGGGGAGTCCGAGCAGTACTTC; CDR3: CASRSLAGESEQYF
D: -; V: TRBV19; size: few; J: TRBJ2-2; DNA: TGTGCCAGTAGCACAACGGCGGCCACCGGGGAGCTGTTTTTT; CDR3: CASSTTAATGELFF